This T cell receptor beta chain originates from a study of vaccination effects on CD4 cells after COVID-19. Study-level background: Vaccine administered to participants consisted of two doses of either BNT162b2 or mRNA-1273. After around 2 million PBMC were placed in each well, they were cultured with around 10 IU/ml IL-2 and roughly 10 ug/ml peptides.

Using immunoSEQ multiplex PCR, the repertoire was profiled, and TCRdb retains in-frame clones only, with some absent. The sample lists around 40,000 clones; 65% to 70% were seen once. This clone occurred a few times. Its matching antigen is unknown. With 3 bases clipped from V and 2 bases from J, the junction kept 6 bases outside the gene matches. Germline loops: CDR1 MNHEY, CDR2 SVGAGI. The CDR3 has 16 amino acids. Subsequent to approximately 11 days of culture, CD4+ T cells were isolated. Each culture had half its medium swapped for IL-2 medium on days 3 and 7. V gene TRBV6-5 combines with J gene TRBJ1-2, with 10 bases identical to TRBD1. The TCR sequence derives from a human donor who received a COVID-19 vaccine. The specimen comprised CD4+ T cells from PBMCs cultured without peptide, sampled before COVID-19 vaccination. The DNA for the CDR3 is TGTGCCAGCAGTTATTCGAGGACAGGGGGAAACTATGGCTACACCTTC. This translates into CASSYSRTGGNYGYTF.